Presented here are 16 T cell receptor beta chains from one specimen sequenced in a study of response to subunit inactivated influenza vaccine. TCRdb reprocessed the RT-PCR reads with MiXCR, giving one entry per CDR3 protein. The sample carries about 520,000 distinct CDR3 sequences, roughly 7.9% recorded once. The material sequenced was PBMCs from blood, taken less than 25 months after vaccination. These receptors were taken from a man aged 50 to 69 who received an inactivated influenza vaccine.

This clonotype was seen many times. The rearrangement joins TRBV18 to TRBJ1-1, with 7 nucleotides matching TRBD1. The germline gives CDR1 KGHSH, CDR2 LQKENI. Trimming at V came to 3 bases and at J to 4 bases, leaving 8 bases not matched to a gene. The CDR3 sequence is 15 residues long. DNA for the CDR3: TGTGCCAGCTCACCCAACAGGGGTGCGAGCACTGAAGCTTTCTTT. Its protein product is CASSPNRGASTEAFF.

This chain connects TRBV7-2 to TRBJ2-5, with D uncertain. Germline V gives CDR1 SGHTA, CDR2 FQGNSA. V lost 2 bases and J lost 5, with 15 bases in between. The CDR3 is 15 amino acids. For the CDR3, the DNA is TGTGCCAGCAGCTTACACCTTCGCCCTGTGGAGACCCAGTACTTC. As protein: CASSLHLRPVETQYF.

This clonotype was seen many times. V and J are TRBV5-1 and TRBJ2-5; perhaps D is TRBD1 or TRBD2 (6 bases each). V was shortened by 4 bases and J by 4 bases, with 26 bases between the two germline ends. From germline, CDR1 is SGHRS and CDR2 YFSETQ. This CDR3 has 18 amino acids. CDR3 in DNA: TGCGCCAGCAGCGAACCCCTTAAACGGGACGGAGGGGGAGAGACCCAGTACTTC. Translation gives CASSEPLKRDGGGETQYF.

The CDR3 reads CASSLTAPTEQFF. The CDR3 region has the DNA TGTGCCAGCAGTTTAACGGCCCCTACTGAGCAGTTCTTC. The V and J genes are TRBV28 and TRBJ2-1; D gene uncertain. The germline gives CDR1 MDHEN, CDR2 SYDVKM. This CDR3 region has 13 residues. Between the trimmed V and J ends, which lost 2 bases and 9 bases, there was a span of 11 bases.

This clonotype showed up just a few times. The chain uses TRBV12-3 or TRBV12-4 and TRBJ1-1; D unclear. The length of the CDR3 is 13 residues. The germline V and J ends were trimmed by 11 bases and 0 bases, with 13 bases remaining between them. Here the CDR3 reads CASKRGLNTEAFF. CDR3 DNA sequence: TGTGCCTCAAAGCGCGGATTGAACACTGAAGCTTTCTTT.

In its sample, this clonotype was seen a few times. V and J are TRBV3-1 and TRBJ2-1, with 13 bases lining up with TRBD2. J was trimmed by 14 bases and V by 4 bases; bases with no gene match: 17. Looked up from germline, CDR1 is LGHDT and CDR2 is YNNKEL (reference sequence). The CDR3 contains 17 residues. DNA for the CDR3: TGTGCCAGCAGCCCACGCCCGGGACTAGCGGGAAGTTTCGGAAAGTTCTTC. Its translation: CASSPRPGLAGSFGKFF.

This clonotype came up a few times. The rearrangement joins TRBV2 to TRBJ1-5; D is possibly TRBD1 (5 bases). V was cut by 3 bases and J by 2 bases, with 11 bases left in between. The CDR3 is 15 residues long. Germline V gives CDR1 SNHLY, CDR2 FYNNEI. This CDR3 is CASSEFQGGNQPQHF. CDR3 nucleotide sequence: TGTGCCAGCAGTGAGTTTCAGGGTGGCAATCAGCCCCAGCATTTT.

This clonotype occurred a few times. This chain links TRBV5-5 with TRBJ1-1; no clear D. Germline CDR1 is SGHKS and CDR2 is YYEKEE (reference sequence). V gave up 4 bases and J gave up 4 bases, with 14 bases separating them. The CDR3 loop spans 14 amino acids. The CDR3 is CASSRRILGTEAFF. The CDR3 DNA is TGTGCCAGCAGCCGGAGGATATTGGGCACTGAAGCTTTCTTT.

J is TRBJ2-3 and V is TRBV2, with D perhaps TRBD2 (6 bases). Germline CDR1 SNHLY, CDR2 FYNNEI. The CDR3 covers 14 residues. V was trimmed by 6 bases and J by 1 base, leaving 11 bases between them. The CDR3 DNA is TGTGCCAGCAGGACTAGAACGGGCACAGATACGCAGTATTTT. Its protein is CASRTRTGTDTQYF.

This clonotype was detected ten times or more. This chain connects TRBV29-1 to TRBJ1-2; TRBD1 is a possible D gene (5 bases). The ends were cut back, 6 bases at V and 4 bases at J, with 18 bases in the middle. Germline lookup yields CDR1 SQVTM and CDR2 ANQGSEA. The CDR3 length is 14 residues. CDR3 coding DNA: TGCAGCGTAGGACCGGGACTGGGAACCTATGGCTACACCTTC. Amino acid sequence: CSVGPGLGTYGYTF.

In its sample, this clonotype was seen a few times. The chain joins TRBV30 to TRBJ1-6; maybe TRBD1 (5 bases). The V end was cut by 2 bases, the J end by 5 bases, with 7 bases between. The CDR3 sequence is 13 residues long. Germline CDR1 and CDR2: GTSNPN and SVGIG (reference sequence). CDR3 bases: TGTGCCTGGAGTTTACAGGATAATTCACCCCTCCACTTT. Protein sequence: CAWSLQDNSPLHF.

This clonotype was found many times. This CDR3 reads CASSSTTAYEQYF. The DNA of the CDR3 is TGTGCCAGCAGCTCAACGACAGCCTACGAGCAGTACTTC. This chain uses TRBV5-6 with TRBJ2-7; D may be TRBD1 (5 bases). V was cut by 3 bases and J by 2 bases, with 9 bases left in between. Germline V gene lookup returns CDR1 SGHDT and CDR2 YYEEEE. This CDR3 has 13 residues.

This clonotype was detected only a few times. The chain uses TRBV2 and TRBJ2-5; a possible D gene is TRBD2 (6 bases). The germline V gene encodes CDR1 SNHLY and CDR2 FYNNEI. Trimming cost V 6 bases and J 1 base, with 12 bases left between them. The CDR3 covers 14 residues. CDR3 protein: CASREIAVQETQYF. In DNA, the CDR3 is TGTGCCAGCAGAGAGATAGCGGTCCAAGAGACCCAGTACTTC.

This clonotype was observed a handful of times. The chain carries TRBV15 and TRBJ2-5; D ambiguous. The CDR3 is 12 residues long. Germline V CDR1 and CDR2: LNHNV, YYDKDF (reference sequence). The V gene lost 2 bases and the J gene lost 3 bases, with 4 bases spanning the gap. For the CDR3, the DNA is TGTGCCACCAGCAGACCGAAAGAGACCCAGTACTTC. Translating it yields CATSRPKETQYF.

This clonotype was counted only a few times. This chain uses TRBV12-3 or TRBV12-4 with TRBJ2-7; D is perhaps TRBD2 (7 bases). The V end was cut by 4 bases, the J end by 6 bases, with 22 bases between. The CDR3 runs 16 residues. CDR3 loop: CASSSGGHFYFGEQYF. The CDR3 DNA reads as TGTGCCAGCAGTTCGGGGGGACACTTCTACTTCGGCGAGCAGTACTTC.

In this sample, this clonotype turned up a few times. The rearrangement joins TRBV14 to TRBJ1-2, with 8 bases that match TRBD1. The germline V gene encodes CDR1 SGHDN and CDR2 FVKESK. Trimming took 1 base from V and 3 from J; bases not matched to a gene: 1. The CDR3 is 14 residues long. CDR3 DNA sequence: TGTGCCAGCAGCCAAGGGACAGGGTACTATGGCTACACCTTC. Translating gives CASSQGTGYYGYTF. The complete variable domain, with remaining parts taken from reference TRBV14 and TRBJ1-2, reads EAGVTQFPSHSVIEKGQTVTLRCDPISGHDNLYWYRRVMGKEIKFLLHFVKESKQDESGMPNNRFLAERTGGTYSTLKVQPAELEDSGVYFCASSQGTGYYGYTFGSGTRLTVV.